Listed below are T cell receptor beta chains from one sample, sequenced in a study of response to subunit inactivated influenza vaccine. TCRdb itself ran the RT-PCR reads through MiXCR, one entry per CDR3 protein. The sample consists of a few hundred thousand distinct CDR3 sequences, 20% to 25% of them appearing once. Material: PBMCs from blood, obtained less than 22 months after vaccination. Source of these receptors: a man aged 45-69 years who received an inactivated influenza vaccine. Both conserved end residues are part of each CDR3. The D gene is left open where the match is weak. Clone size, where shown, is once, few, many, or a class for clones that have expanded.

j_call v_call d_call clone_size cdr3_aa cdr3_nt
TRBJ2-5 TRBV5-1 - few CASSLSVGVGETQYF TGCGCCAGCAGCTTGTCGGTGGGGGTCGGGGAGACCCAGTACTTC
TRBJ2-1 TRBV20-1 TRBD2 - CSATGLPSSYNEQFF TGCAGTGCTACGGGACTACCAAGCTCCTACAATGAGCAGTTCTTC
TRBJ1-6 TRBV27 TRBD1 few CASSLYAGGASPLHF TGTGCCAGCAGTTTATACGCAGGGGGGGCTTCACCCCTCCACTTT
TRBJ2-1 TRBV30 TRBD2 few CAWSGSSGRSQGVNEQFF TGTGCCTGGAGTGGGTCTAGCGGGAGGTCCCAAGGGGTCAATGAGCAGTTCTTC
TRBJ2-3 TRBV9 - - CASSPRTAHSTDAQYF TGTGCCAGCAGCCCTCGGACAGCGCATAGCACAGATGCGCAGTATTTT
TRBJ1-1 TRBV12-3/TRBV12-4 - few CASRMQGWVLNTEAFF TGTGCCAGCAGGATGCAGGGATGGGTCTTAAACACTGAAGCTTTCTTT
TRBJ1-2 TRBV24-1 - - CATSDTAGNYGYTF TGTGCCACCAGTGATACCGCAGGGAACTATGGCTACACCTTC
TRBJ1-2 TRBV20-1 TRBD1 few CSARDRDRGLSGYTF TGCAGTGCTAGAGACCGCGACAGGGGGCTTTCTGGCTACACCTTC
TRBJ1-1 TRBV12-3/TRBV12-4 - many CASSFTPGVNTEAFF TGTGCCAGCAGTTTCACACCCGGGGTGAACACTGAAGCTTTCTTT
TRBJ1-6 TRBV10-3 TRBD1 few CAIRADRDSPLHF TGTGCCATCAGGGCCGACAGGGATTCACCCCTCCACTTT
TRBJ2-2 TRBV3-1 - few CASSPPTGPNTGELFF TGTGCCAGCAGCCCGCCGACAGGACCTAACACCGGGGAGCTGTTTTTT
TRBJ2-6 TRBV24-1 - - CATSDRIVGSGANVLTF TGTGCCACCAGTGATAGAATTGTAGGGTCTGGGGCCAACGTCCTGACTTTC
TRBJ2-1 TRBV5-1 - - CASSLGGENEQFF TGCGCCAGCAGCTTGGGGGGTGAAAATGAGCAGTTCTTC
TRBJ1-2 TRBV4-3 - - CASSQGGPDSYGYTF TGCGCCAGCAGCCAAGGGGGCCCTGACAGCTATGGCTACACCTTC
TRBJ1-5 TRBV12-3/TRBV12-4 - - CASSLTDIRNQPQHF TGTGCCAGCAGTTTAACAGATATTCGCAATCAGCCCCAGCATTTT
TRBJ2-7 TRBV4-2 - - CASSQDYSWHYEQYF TGTGCCAGCAGCCAAGACTACTCTTGGCACTACGAGCAGTACTTC